One and the same sample provided the 30 T cell receptor beta chains below, sequenced in a study of regulatory T cells in long-lasting Graves disease. Investigators prepared the TCR beta libraries by applying iRepertoire HTBI primers and Arm-PCR of CDR3 regions. TCRdb called the multiplex PCR reads again in MiXCR, with one record for every CDR3 protein. Of under 400,000 distinct CDR3 sequences listed, 16% are singletons. Specified time point: newly diagnosed GD, antithyroid drugs for less than 3 months. After RNA was extracted from PBMCs, the TCR library was made from it. The sample was also reused in another study, on T cells in Graves' hyperthyroidism and ophthalmopathy.

This sample comprised peripheral blood mononuclear cells (PBMCs), obtained at new diagnosis, from a patient treated with antithyroid drugs. Source of these receptors: a man aged 35 to 55 with Graves disease.

Notes on this clonotype: A much larger clone differs from this one at a single base, so this may be a read error. V usage is TRBV18 and J usage is TRBJ1-1; D is uncertain. Germline loops: CDR1 KGHSH, CDR2 LQKENI. The CDR3 consists of 14 residues. CDR3 DNA sequence: TGTGCCAGCCCACCGACCGCCGAGGACGGTGAAGCTTTCTTT. Amino acids: CASPPTAEDGEAFF.

This chain joins TRBV25-1 and TRBJ1-1; D unclear. Germline CDR1 reads MGHDK; CDR2 reads SYGVNS. V shed 6 bases and J shed 0 bases, with 14 bases lying between them. The CDR3 runs 15 residues. CDR3 protein: CASSRGFDMNTEAFF. The CDR3 DNA sequence: TGTGCCAGCAGCCGGGGATTTGATATGAACACTGAAGCTTTCTTT.

This clonotype showed up just once. The rearrangement links TRBV28 to TRBJ2-7, with D possibly matching TRBD2 (6 bases). Per germline, CDR1 MDHEN and CDR2 SYDVKM. There are 16 residues in the CDR3. With 2 bases removed from V and 4 bases from J, the gap between germline ends came to 18 bases. CDR3 sequence: CASSLGGGTGRYEQYF. CDR3 in DNA: TGTGCCAGCAGTTTAGGCGGCGGGACGGGACGGTACGAGCAGTACTTC.

This clonotype has a count of ten or more. The rearrangement uses TRBV12-5 and TRBJ1-1; D unresolved. The V gene's germline CDR1 is LGHNT and CDR2 FRNRAP. This CDR3 has 14 residues. V lost 5 bases to trimming and J lost 0 bases, with 10 bases between them. The CDR3 spells CASGLSLMNTEAFF. In nucleotides, the CDR3 is TGTGCTAGTGGTCTCAGCCTTATGAACACTGAAGCTTTCTTT.

This clonotype was counted ten times or more. The rearrangement uses TRBV4-1 and TRBJ2-2; the D gene could be TRBD1 or TRBD2 (5 bases each). Per germline, CDR1 MGHRA and CDR2 YSYEKL. V dropped 1 base and J dropped 4 bases, with 25 bases sitting between them. The length of the CDR3 is 20 residues. The DNA for the CDR3 is TGCGCCAGCAGCCAAGGGGGCCGCGGCCGCCAGGGAGTCGGCACCGGGGAGCTGTTTTTT. Encoded protein: CASSQGGRGRQGVGTGELFF.

This clonotype was seen many times. This chain joins TRBV2 and TRBJ2-5; a possible D gene is TRBD1 (6 bases). Trimming stripped 0 bases from V and 1 base from J, with 12 bases between. Germline V gene lookup returns CDR1 SNHLY and CDR2 FYNNEI. The CDR3 contains 16 residues. The CDR3 DNA reads as TGTGCCAGCAGTGAAGCAGACAGGTTGATCCAAGAGACCCAGTACTTC. Translating it yields CASSEADRLIQETQYF.

The sample holds a few counts of this clonotype. The rearrangement uses TRBV7-9 and TRBJ1-5; weak D call: TRBD1 (6 bases). Germline-derived CDR1 and CDR2 are SEHNR and FQNEAQ (reference sequence). The CDR3 is 13 amino acids. The germline V and J ends were trimmed by 5 bases and 4 bases, with 9 bases remaining between them. The CDR3 is CASSTQGNQPQHF. DNA for the CDR3: TGTGCCAGCAGCACCCAGGGGAATCAGCCCCAGCATTTT.

The table lists this clonotype with a few counts. The rearrangement links TRBV10-1 to TRBJ2-3; unclear D gene. Germline V gene data show CDR1 as WNHNN and CDR2 as SYGVQD (reference sequence). There are 13 residues in the CDR3. The V and J ends lost 0 bases and 2 bases respectively, with 3 bases between them. CDR3 in amino acids: CASSESNTDTQYF. CDR3 in DNA: TGCGCCAGCAGTGAGTCCAACACAGATACGCAGTATTTT.

This clonotype was seen repeatedly, ten times or more. The V call is TRBV6-1, the J call TRBJ2-5; D is undetermined. CDR3 length: 14 amino acids. The V end was cut by 6 bases, the J end by 2 bases, with 13 bases between. Germline V gene data show CDR1 as MNHNS and CDR2 as SASEGT. The CDR3 coding sequence is TGTGCCAGCAGCTACACTGCAGCTCAAGAGACCCAGTACTTC. The encoded protein is CASSYTAAQETQYF.

This clonotype was seen repeatedly, ten times or more. V gene TRBV18 combines with J gene TRBJ2-7; D not certain. CDR1 and CDR2 (germline): KGHSH, LQKENI. CDR3 length: 12 residues. Trimming took 1 base from V and 5 from J, leaving 6 bases between them. The CDR3 nucleotides are TGTGCCAGCTCACCACTCGGCCACGAGCAGTACTTC. It specifies CASSPLGHEQYF.

The CDR3 protein is CASRGFQETQYF. CDR3 coding DNA: TGTGCCAGCAGGGGGTTCCAAGAGACCCAGTACTTC. This chain connects TRBV25-1 to TRBJ2-5; D is unresolved. This CDR3 spans 12 amino acids. Germline CDR1 is MGHDK and CDR2 is SYGVNS. V gave up 6 bases and J gave up 1 base, with 6 bases separating them.

The chain has TRBV5-1 and TRBJ2-7; 9 nucleotides line up with TRBD2. Unmatched junction bases numbered 14, after V lost 4 bases and J lost 6 bases. The CDR3 covers 16 residues. Germline CDR1 SGHRS, CDR2 YFSETQ. The CDR3 DNA is TGCGCCAGCAGCGCACCTCGATTAGCGGGGGTTACCGAGCAGTACTTC. Protein sequence: CASSAPRLAGVTEQYF.

The genes are TRBV5-1 and TRBJ2-2; tentative D call: TRBD1 (5 bases). CDR1 is SGHRS and CDR2 is YFSETQ in the germline V gene. This CDR3 spans 14 amino acids. The V end lost 7 bases, the J end lost 3 bases, and 13 bases lay between the germline ends. CDR3 loop: CASGAQGHTGELFF. The CDR3 bases are TGCGCCAGCGGGGCCCAGGGCCACACCGGGGAGCTGTTTTTT.

There are many counts of this clonotype. V is TRBV15 and J is TRBJ2-5; no firm D call. The germline V and J ends were trimmed by 0 bases and 1 base, with 12 bases remaining between them. Germline V lookup: CDR1 LNHNV, CDR2 YYDKDF (reference sequence). CDR3 length: 16 amino acids. Here the CDR3 DNA reads TGTGCCACCAGCAGAGATCTCCTCCAGGCCCAAGAGACCCAGTACTTC. Amino acids: CATSRDLLQAQETQYF.

Remarks on this clonotype: A clone one base away is much larger, so this may be a read error. The J gene is TRBJ2-7, the V gene TRBV29-1, with 9 bases matching TRBD1. After removal of 5 bases from V and 4 bases from J, the junction contained 3 bases not matched to a gene. Germline V gene lookup returns CDR1 SQVTM and CDR2 ANQGSEA. This CDR3 is 12 amino acids long. The CDR3 DNA reads TGCAGCGTTCGGGACAGGGATTACGAGCAGTACTTC. It codes for CSVRDRDYEQYF.

This clonotype was detected only a few times. The chain combines TRBV7-8 with TRBJ2-3; tentative D call: TRBD2 (6 bases). CDR1 SGHVS and CDR2 FQNEAQ come from the germline V gene. Trimming pared 10 bases from V and 4 bases from J, leaving 21 bases between. The CDR3 loop spans 15 amino acids. CDR3 nucleotide sequence: TGTGCCACCCACCCGCCCCGGAGGGCAGCAGATACGCAGTATTTT. This gives the protein CATHPPRRAADTQYF.

In its sample, this clonotype was seen many times. The rearrangement joins TRBV6-1 to TRBJ1-1; D ambiguous. Germline V gives CDR1 MNHNS, CDR2 SASEGT. Trimming took off 7 bases at V and 1 base at J, with 10 bases between the two ends. This CDR3 region has 13 residues. The DNA of the CDR3 is TGTGCCAGCATTCGACACTCGAACACTGAAGCTTTCTTT. Its protein is CASIRHSNTEAFF.

This clonotype appeared a few times. CDR3 amino acids: CASSPSTGAHTGELFF. In nucleotides, the CDR3 is TGTGCCAGCAGCCCCTCGACAGGGGCCCACACCGGGGAGCTGTTTTTT. The J gene is TRBJ2-2, the V gene TRBV7-6, with 8 bases fitting TRBD1. This CDR3 is built from 16 residues. Germline CDR1 is SGHVS and CDR2 is FNYEAQ. V lost 5 bases and J lost 3; bases outside the gene matches: 8.

At least ten counts were recorded for this clonotype. CDR3 sequence reads: CASSPNTLGTSGGTDEQFF. In nucleotides, the CDR3 is TGTGCCAGCTCACCAAACACGCTTGGGACTAGCGGGGGGACGGATGAGCAGTTCTTC. This sequence joins TRBV18 and TRBJ2-1; TRBD2 agrees at 15 bases. V was clipped by 2 bases and J by 8 bases; unmatched bases: 13. There are 19 residues in the CDR3. Germline CDR1 and CDR2: KGHSH and LQKENI.

This clonotype turned up a few times. The chain links TRBV6-2 or TRBV6-3 to TRBJ2-3; D is unclear. With 5 bases removed from V and 4 bases from J, the gap between germline ends came to 7 bases. There are 12 residues in the CDR3. The germline CDR1 and CDR2 sequences are MNHEY and SVGEGT. In DNA, the CDR3 is TGTGCCAGCAGTGCATGGGCAGATACGCAGTATTTT. It specifies CASSAWADTQYF.

This clonotype was seen at least ten times. The V and J genes are TRBV6-2 or TRBV6-3 and TRBJ2-3; 9 bases match TRBD1. V trimming: 5 bases; J trimming: 4 bases; junction bases outside the gene matches: 7. Germline-derived CDR1 and CDR2 are MNHEY and SVGEGT. The CDR3 loop spans 15 amino acids. CDR3 protein: CASSGWGQGADTQYF. The CDR3 DNA reads as TGTGCCAGCAGTGGATGGGGACAGGGCGCAGATACGCAGTATTTT.

This clonotype came up many times. V usage is TRBV3-1 and J usage is TRBJ1-6; weak D call: TRBD1 (5 bases). CDR3 length: 14 amino acids. Germline V CDR1 and CDR2: LGHDT, YNNKEL (reference sequence). The ends were cut back, 1 base at V and 8 bases at J, with 9 bases in the middle. CDR3 DNA: TGTGCCAGCAGCCAAGGGGGCGCGGATTCACCCCTCCACTTT. Translating gives CASSQGGADSPLHF.

There are a few counts of this clonotype. The genes are TRBV20-1 and TRBJ1-1; 7 nucleotides match TRBD1. With 3 bases clipped from V and 1 base from J, the junction kept 5 bases outside the gene matches. The CDR3 contains 14 residues. Germline V gene sequence: CDR1 DFQATT, CDR2 SNEGSKA (reference sequence). The CDR3 nucleotides read TGCAGTGCTAGCGACAGGGTTACGAACACTGAAGCTTTCTTT. Translation gives CSASDRVTNTEAFF.

This clonotype was counted at least ten times. V usage is TRBV2 and J usage is TRBJ2-1; 9 bases are shared with TRBD2. With V trimmed by 1 base and J by 7 bases, 8 bases remained unmatched. Germline-derived CDR1 and CDR2 are SNHLY and FYNNEI. The CDR3 extends over 16 amino acids. The CDR3 loop reads CASSEGLRGGLNEQFF. The CDR3 nucleotides read TGTGCCAGCAGTGAAGGGCTGCGGGGGGGCCTTAATGAGCAGTTCTTC.

V and J are TRBV12-3 or TRBV12-4 and TRBJ2-4; 10 bases agree with TRBD2. Trimming removed 6 bases from V and 7 bases from J; junction bases left unmatched: 6. The CDR3 runs 14 residues. The CDR3 DNA follows: TGTGCCAGCAGAAGCGGGGGGGCTGTTAACATTCAGTACTTC. Its protein is CASRSGGAVNIQYF.

Remarks on this clonotype: One junction end disagrees with the germline gene, perhaps due to a read error. The chain recombines TRBV5-4 with TRBJ2-1; TRBD2 matches 9 bases. CDR3 length: 14 residues. CDR1 is SGHNT and CDR2 is YYREEE in the germline V gene (reference sequence). The CDR3 DNA sequence: TGTGCCAGCAGCTTATTCGGGGAGCGGGGGGCCTGGAGCTTC. Translating it yields CASSLFGERGAWSF.

This clonotype was seen a handful of times. The chain is built from TRBV28 and TRBJ1-4, with D hard to call. V lost 11 bases to trimming and J lost 8 bases, with 6 bases between them. The germline V gene encodes CDR1 MDHEN and CDR2 SYDVKM. This CDR3 spans 9 amino acids. CDR3 sequence (DNA): TGTGCCGATTACGAAAAACTGTTTTTT. This encodes CADYEKLFF.

The sample holds many counts of this clonotype. The chain joins TRBV7-8 to TRBJ2-3; D is unclear. Germline V CDR1 and CDR2: SGHVS, FQNEAQ. The ends were cut back, 1 base at V and 10 bases at J, with 6 bases in the middle. CDR3 length: 11 amino acids. This CDR3 reads CASSLVGAQYF. CDR3 bases: TGTGCCAGCAGCTTAGTCGGAGCGCAGTATTTT.

This clonotype was seen at least ten times. This chain uses TRBV3-1 with TRBJ1-1; D uncertain. Germline assignment: CDR1 LGHDT and CDR2 YNNKEL (reference sequence). The CDR3 is 13 amino acids. V was shortened by 1 base and J by 7 bases, with 10 bases between the two germline ends. The CDR3 region is CASSQVMGYEAFF. The CDR3 region has the DNA TGTGCCAGCAGCCAAGTGATGGGGTATGAAGCTTTCTTT. The full variable domain, its missing parts supplied by reference TRBV3-1 and TRBJ1-1, is DTAVSQTPKYLVTQMGNDKSIKCEQNLGHDTMYWYKQDSKKFLKIMFSYNNKELIINETVPNRFSPKSPDKAHLNLHINSLELGDSAVYFCASSQVMGYEAFFGQGTRLTVV.

This clonotype was found many times. The V call is TRBV20-1, the J call TRBJ2-5; 10 bases match TRBD2. CDR3 size: 14 residues. Trimming cost V 5 bases and J 6 bases; bases outside gene matches: 9. Germline-derived CDR1 and CDR2 are DFQATT and SNEGSKA (reference sequence). CDR3 DNA: TGCAGTGCTCCCACTAGCGGGGTTTTGAAGACCCAGTACTTC. Its protein is CSAPTSGVLKTQYF.